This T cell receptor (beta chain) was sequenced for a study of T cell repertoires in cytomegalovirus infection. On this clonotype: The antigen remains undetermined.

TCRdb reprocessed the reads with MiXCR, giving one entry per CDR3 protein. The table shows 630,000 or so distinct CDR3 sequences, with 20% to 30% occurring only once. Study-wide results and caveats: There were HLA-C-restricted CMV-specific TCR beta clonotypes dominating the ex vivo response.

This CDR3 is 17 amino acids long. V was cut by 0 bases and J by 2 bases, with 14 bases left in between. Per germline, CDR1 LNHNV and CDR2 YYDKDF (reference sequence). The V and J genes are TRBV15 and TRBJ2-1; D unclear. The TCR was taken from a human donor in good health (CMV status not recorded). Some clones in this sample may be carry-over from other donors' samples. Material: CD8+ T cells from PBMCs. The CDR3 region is CATSRDLLAGPYNEQFF. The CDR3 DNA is TGTGCCACCAGCAGAGACCTTTTAGCCGGCCCCTACAATGAGCAGTTCTTC.